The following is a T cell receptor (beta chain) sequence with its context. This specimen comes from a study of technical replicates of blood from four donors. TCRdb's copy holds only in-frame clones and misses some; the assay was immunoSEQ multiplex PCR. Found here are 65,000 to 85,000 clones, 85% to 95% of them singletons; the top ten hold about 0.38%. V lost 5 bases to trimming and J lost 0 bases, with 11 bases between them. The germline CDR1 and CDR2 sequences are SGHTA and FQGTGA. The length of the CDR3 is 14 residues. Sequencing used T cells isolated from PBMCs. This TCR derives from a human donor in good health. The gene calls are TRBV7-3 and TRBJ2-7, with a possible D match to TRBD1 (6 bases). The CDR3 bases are TGTGCCAGCAGCCCAGGACAGAGCTCCTACGAGCAGTACTTC. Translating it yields CASSPGQSSYEQYF. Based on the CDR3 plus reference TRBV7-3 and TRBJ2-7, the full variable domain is GAGVSQTPSNKVTEKGKYVELRCDPISGHTALYWYRQSLGQGPEFLIYFQGTGAADDSGLPNDRFFAVRPEGSVSTLKIQRTERGDSAVYLCASSPGQSSYEQYFGPGTRLTVT.